This T cell receptor beta chain was profiled in a study of T cell repertoires in ileal Crohn's disease. The protocol was immunoSEQ multiplex PCR, while the TCRdb copy is restricted to in-frame clones and leaves out a portion. The sample lists about 11,000 clones; 79% were seen once. After removal of 6 bases from V and 5 bases from J, the junction contained 8 bases not matched to a gene. In germline, CDR1 is MNHNY, CDR2 SVGAGI (reference sequence). CDR3 length equals 16 residues. Points from the study as a whole: All patients with clonality above 26.8% had endoscopic recurrence. Compared with CD4 T cells, sorted CD8 cells carried more expanded clones. Active smokers at surgery had more clonal expansions than non-smokers.

As for time point: neoterminal ileum biopsy at postoperative endoscopy, about 6 months after surgery. The sample holds a few counts of this clone. Its antigen is not identified. J is TRBJ2-3 and V is TRBV6-6; TRBD2 agrees at 13 bases. Sequencing used ileal tissue. The TCR was taken from an adult with Crohn's disease. The CDR3 DNA is TGTGCCAGCAGCCATACTAGCGGGGGGGCCGTAGATACGCAGTATTTT. Amino acid sequence: CASSHTSGGAVDTQYF.